This T cell receptor (beta chain) appears in the sequencing data of a study of T-cell memory formation after mild COVID-19. The V gene end was trimmed by 8 bases and the J gene end by 3 bases; junction bases not matched to a gene: 10. Germline assignment: CDR1 SNHLY and CDR2 FYNNEI. CDR3 length equals 15 residues. TCRdb used MiXCR to reprocess the 5' RACE reads, holding one entry per CDR3 protein. Of about 560,000 distinct CDR3 sequences listed, roughly 21% are singletons. The TCR was taken from an adult woman who had mild COVID-19 (a few samples of this study predate the infection). Cell type and time point are not known. The sequencing input was PBMCs or a T cell subset sorted from them (not recorded which). This chain joins TRBV2 and TRBJ2-7; 10 bases fit TRBD2. In DNA form, the CDR3 reads TGTGCCAGCGCCACTTCGGGACTAGCGAACTACGAGCAGTACTTC. It encodes CASATSGLANYEQYF. Looking up the rest from reference TRBV2 and TRBJ2-7 gives the full variable domain: EPEVTQTPSHQVTQMGQEVILRCVPISNHLYFYWYRQILGQKVEFLVSFYNNEISEKSEIFDDQFSVERPDGSNFTLKIRSTKLEDSAMYFCASATSGLANYEQYFGPGTRLTVT.